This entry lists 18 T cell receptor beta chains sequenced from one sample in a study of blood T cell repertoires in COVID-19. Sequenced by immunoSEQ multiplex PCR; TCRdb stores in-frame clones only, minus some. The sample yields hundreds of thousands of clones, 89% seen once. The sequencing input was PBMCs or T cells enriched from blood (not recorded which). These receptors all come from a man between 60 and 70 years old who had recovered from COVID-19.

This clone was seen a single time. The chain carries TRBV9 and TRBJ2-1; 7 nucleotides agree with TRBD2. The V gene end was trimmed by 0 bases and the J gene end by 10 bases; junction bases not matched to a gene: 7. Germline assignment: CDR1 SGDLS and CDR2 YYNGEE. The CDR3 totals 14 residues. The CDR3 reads CASSVVAGEGEQFF. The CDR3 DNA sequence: TGTGCCAGCAGCGTAGTCGCGGGGGAGGGGGAGCAGTTCTTC.

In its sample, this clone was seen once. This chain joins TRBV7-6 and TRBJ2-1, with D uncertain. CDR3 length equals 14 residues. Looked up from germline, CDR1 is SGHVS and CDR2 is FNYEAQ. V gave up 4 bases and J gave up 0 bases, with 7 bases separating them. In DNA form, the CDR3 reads TGTGCCAGCAGCTCACAGAACTCCTACAATGAGCAGTTCTTC. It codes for CASSSQNSYNEQFF.

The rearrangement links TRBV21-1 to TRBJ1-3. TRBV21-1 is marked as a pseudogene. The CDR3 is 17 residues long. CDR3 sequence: CASSKELMGGSGNTIYF. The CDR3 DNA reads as TGTGCCAGCAGCAAAGAACTCATGGGAGGCTCTGGAAACACCATATATTTT.

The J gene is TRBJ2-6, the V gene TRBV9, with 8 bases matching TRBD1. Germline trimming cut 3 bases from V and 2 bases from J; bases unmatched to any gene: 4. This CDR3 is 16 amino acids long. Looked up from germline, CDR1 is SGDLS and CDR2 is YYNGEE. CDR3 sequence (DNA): TGTGCCAGCAGCGCATTGGACAGGGCTGGGGCCAACGTCCTGACTTTC. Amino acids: CASSALDRAGANVLTF.

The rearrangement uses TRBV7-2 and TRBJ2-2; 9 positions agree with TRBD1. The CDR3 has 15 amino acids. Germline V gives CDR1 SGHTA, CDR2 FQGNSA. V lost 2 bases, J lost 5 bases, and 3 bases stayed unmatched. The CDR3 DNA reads TGTGCCAGCAGCTTACGGGACAGGGAAACCGGGGAGCTGTTTTTT. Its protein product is CASSLRDRETGELFF.

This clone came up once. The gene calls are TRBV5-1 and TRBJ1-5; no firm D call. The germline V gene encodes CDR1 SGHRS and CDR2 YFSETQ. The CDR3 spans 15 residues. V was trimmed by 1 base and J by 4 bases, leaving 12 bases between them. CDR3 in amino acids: CASSLLGLPNQPQHF. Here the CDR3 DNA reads TGCGCCAGCAGCTTGCTGGGCCTACCAAATCAGCCCCAGCATTTT. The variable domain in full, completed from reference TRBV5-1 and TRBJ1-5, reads KAGVTQTPRYLIKTRGQQVTLSCSPISGHRSVSWYQQTPGQGLQFLFEYFSETQRNKGNFPGRFSGRQFSNSRSEMNVSTLELGDSALYLCASSLLGLPNQPQHFGDGTRLSIL.

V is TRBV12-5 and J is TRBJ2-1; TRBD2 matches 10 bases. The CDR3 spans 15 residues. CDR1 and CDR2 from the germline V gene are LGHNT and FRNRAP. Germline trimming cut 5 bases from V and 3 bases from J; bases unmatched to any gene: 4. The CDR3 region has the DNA TGTGCTAGTGGTCCGGGACTAGCGAACTACAATGAGCAGTTCTTC. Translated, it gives CASGPGLANYNEQFF.

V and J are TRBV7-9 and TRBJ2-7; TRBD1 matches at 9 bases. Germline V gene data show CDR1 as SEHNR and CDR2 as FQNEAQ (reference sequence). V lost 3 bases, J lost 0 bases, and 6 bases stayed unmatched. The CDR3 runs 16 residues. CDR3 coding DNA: TGTGCCAGCAGCTTCTCCGACAGGGGGAACTCCTACGAGCAGTACTTC. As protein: CASSFSDRGNSYEQYF.

The CDR3 DNA follows: TGTGCCACCCGGAGCACCTCTGGGGCCAACGTCCTGACTTTC. Translation gives CATRSTSGANVLTF. The chain joins TRBV11-2 to TRBJ2-6; D ambiguous. V lost 10 bases and J 0 bases, leaving 10 bases between the germline ends. The CDR3 consists of 14 residues. Germline V gene data show CDR1 as SGHAT and CDR2 as FQNNGV.

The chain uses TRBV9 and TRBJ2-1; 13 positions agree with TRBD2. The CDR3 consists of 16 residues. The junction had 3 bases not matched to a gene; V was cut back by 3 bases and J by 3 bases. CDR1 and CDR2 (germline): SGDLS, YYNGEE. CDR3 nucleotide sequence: TGTGCCAGCAGCGGGACTAGCGGGGGATACTACAATGAGCAGTTCTTC. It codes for CASSGTSGGYYNEQFF.

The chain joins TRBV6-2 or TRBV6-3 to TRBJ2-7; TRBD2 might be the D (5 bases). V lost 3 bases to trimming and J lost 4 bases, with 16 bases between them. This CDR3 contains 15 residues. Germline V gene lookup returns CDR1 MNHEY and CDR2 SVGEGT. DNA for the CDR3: TGTGCCAGCAGTTATCTGGGAGTAAGGGCGTACGAGCAGTACTTC. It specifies CASSYLGVRAYEQYF.

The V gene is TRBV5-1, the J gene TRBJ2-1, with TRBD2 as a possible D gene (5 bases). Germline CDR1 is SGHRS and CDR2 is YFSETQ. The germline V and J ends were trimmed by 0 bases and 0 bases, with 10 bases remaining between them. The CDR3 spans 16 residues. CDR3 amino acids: CASSLGLPYSYNEQFF. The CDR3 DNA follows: TGCGCCAGCAGCTTGGGACTACCTTACTCCTACAATGAGCAGTTCTTC. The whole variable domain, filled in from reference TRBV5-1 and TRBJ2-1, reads KAGVTQTPRYLIKTRGQQVTLSCSPISGHRSVSWYQQTPGQGLQFLFEYFSETQRNKGNFPGRFSGRQFSNSRSEMNVSTLELGDSALYLCASSLGLPYSYNEQFFGPGTRLTVL.

CDR3 coding DNA: TGTGCCAGCAGCCCTGTCACCGGGAGGACGAACGAGCAGTACTTC. Encoded protein: CASSPVTGRTNEQYF. The rearrangement uses TRBV7-2 and TRBJ2-7, with TRBD2 matching 7 bases. Trimming cost V 5 bases and J 5 bases; bases outside gene matches: 12. The length of the CDR3 is 15 residues. Per the germline V gene, CDR1 is SGHTA and CDR2 is FQGNSA.

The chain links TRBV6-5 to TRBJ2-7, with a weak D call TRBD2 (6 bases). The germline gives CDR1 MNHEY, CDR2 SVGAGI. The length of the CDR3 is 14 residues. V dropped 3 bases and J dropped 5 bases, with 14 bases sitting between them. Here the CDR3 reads CASSYGAGSDEQYF. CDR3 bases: TGTGCCAGCAGTTATGGGGCGGGGAGTGACGAGCAGTACTTC.

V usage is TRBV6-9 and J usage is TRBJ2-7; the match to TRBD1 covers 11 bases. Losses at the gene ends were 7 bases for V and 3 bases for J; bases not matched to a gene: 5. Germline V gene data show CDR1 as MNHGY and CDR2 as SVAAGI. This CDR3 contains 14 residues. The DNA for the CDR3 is TGTGCCAGCAACAGGACAGGGGGCAACTACGAGCAGTACTTC. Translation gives CASNRTGGNYEQYF.

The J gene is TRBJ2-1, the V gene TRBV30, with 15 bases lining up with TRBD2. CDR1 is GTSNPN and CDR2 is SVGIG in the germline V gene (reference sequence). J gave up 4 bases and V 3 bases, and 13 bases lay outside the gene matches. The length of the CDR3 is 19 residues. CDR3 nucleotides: TGTGCCTGGAGCCTATCGGGGACTAGCGGGAGGTCACGTTACAATGAGCAGTTCTTC. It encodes CAWSLSGTSGRSRYNEQFF.

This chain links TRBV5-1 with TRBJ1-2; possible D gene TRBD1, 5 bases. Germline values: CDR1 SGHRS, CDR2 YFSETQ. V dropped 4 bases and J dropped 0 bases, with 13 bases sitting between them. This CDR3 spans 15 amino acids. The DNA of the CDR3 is TGCGCCAGCAGCCCTGCGGGGACCACTAACTATGGCTACACCTTC. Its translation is CASSPAGTTNYGYTF.

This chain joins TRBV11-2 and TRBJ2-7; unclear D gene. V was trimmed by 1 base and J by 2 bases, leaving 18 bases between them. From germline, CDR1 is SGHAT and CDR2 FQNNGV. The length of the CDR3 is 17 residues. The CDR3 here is CASSLGVGLPNPYEQYF. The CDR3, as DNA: TGTGCCAGCAGCTTAGGGGTTGGGCTACCTAATCCCTACGAGCAGTACTTC.